The T cell receptor beta chain described here comes from a study of CD8 T cells in Susac syndrome. There are 14 residues in the CDR3. The germline V and J ends were trimmed by 3 bases and 2 bases, with 14 bases remaining between them. Germline V gives CDR1 GTSNPN, CDR2 SVGIG (reference sequence). The RNA, about 0.45 to 1 ug, was put through reverse transcription using random hexamers. TCRdb reprocessed the immunoSEQ multiplex PCR reads via MiXCR and lists one record per CDR3 protein. The data show 300,000 to 350,000 distinct CDR3 sequences, with 92% seen just once and about 0.07% held by the top ten. Purification of the CD8+ and CD4+ T cells relied on negative isolation, and TEMRA cells underwent FACS enrichment.

Specimen: CD4+ T cells from PBMCs. V and J are TRBV30 and TRBJ2-7; D perhaps matches TRBD1 (5 bases). This clonotype was sampled from a human donor with multiple sclerosis. CDR3 bases: TGTGCCTGGAGATACGGCAGGGCGACCTACGAGCAGTACTTC. This sequence encodes CAWRYGRATYEQYF.